Following are 2 T cell receptor beta chains from one sample sequenced in a study of blood T cell repertoires in COVID-19. TCRdb's table, derived via immunoSEQ multiplex PCR, lists solely in-frame clones and lacks some. The repertoire has around 100,000 clones, roughly 79% of them found once; the top ten carry about 12%. Sequenced: peripheral blood. These receptors all stem from a woman in her 70s with acute or convalescent COVID-19.

This clone was seen a handful of times. This chain uses TRBV5-1 with TRBJ1-1; D is unresolved. Germline V gene sequence: CDR1 SGHRS, CDR2 YFSETQ. Trimming took 1 base from V and 6 from J, leaving 13 bases between them. The CDR3 length is 14 residues. This CDR3 is CASSLNTEVAEAFF. CDR3 bases: TGCGCCAGCAGCTTGAATACGGAGGTCGCTGAAGCTTTCTTT.

V gene TRBV3-1 (or the pseudogene TRBV3-2) combines with J gene TRBJ1-5, with D unclear. CDR3 size: 15 residues. V was shortened by 3 bases and J by 2 bases, with 11 bases between the two germline ends. CDR1 is LGHDT, CDR2 YNNKEL, per germline (reference sequence). CDR3 in DNA: TGTGCCAGCAGCCAGGGTAACGGAGGCAATCAGCCCCAGCATTTT. This translates into CASSQGNGGNQPQHF.